This TCR beta chain is drawn from a study of T cells in tuberculosis. Study information: IGRA-negative adolescents, IGRA-positive adolescents with latent tuberculosis and adults with active tuberculosis formed this South African cohort. General study findings and limits: Active tuberculosis patients had shorter CDR3-alpha; the beta difference was nonsignificant.

Time point described: new active TB diagnosis, blood taken before or within 7 days of starting treatment. Each patient had positive sputum smear microscopy and/or positive culture. On average around 100,000 T cells per donor were immunosequenced. With V trimmed by 1 base and J by 4 bases, 10 bases remained unmatched. The germline V gene has CDR1 SGHAT and CDR2 FQNNGV. The CDR3 loop spans 17 amino acids. Generated by immunoSEQ multiplex PCR, the TCRdb table keeps only in-frame clones and is missing some. Among tens of thousands of clones listed, around 90% were seen once. Worth noting for this clone: Its target is not known.

The V gene is TRBV11-2, the J gene TRBJ2-1; 7 nucleotides line up with TRBD2. The source is an adult with tuberculosis. This specimen consisted of PBMCs, obtained at tuberculosis diagnosis. The CDR3 loop reads CASSLAPGGPTYNEQFF. As DNA, the CDR3 is TGTGCCAGCAGCTTAGCTCCGGGAGGCCCCACTTACAATGAGCAGTTCTTC. The full variable domain, completed using reference TRBV11-2 and TRBJ2-1, is EAGVAQSPRYKIIEKRQSVAFWCNPISGHATLYWYQQILGQGPKLLIQFQNNGVVDDSQLPKDRFSAERLKGVDSTLKIQPAKLEDSAVYLCASSLAPGGPTYNEQFFGPGTRLTVL.